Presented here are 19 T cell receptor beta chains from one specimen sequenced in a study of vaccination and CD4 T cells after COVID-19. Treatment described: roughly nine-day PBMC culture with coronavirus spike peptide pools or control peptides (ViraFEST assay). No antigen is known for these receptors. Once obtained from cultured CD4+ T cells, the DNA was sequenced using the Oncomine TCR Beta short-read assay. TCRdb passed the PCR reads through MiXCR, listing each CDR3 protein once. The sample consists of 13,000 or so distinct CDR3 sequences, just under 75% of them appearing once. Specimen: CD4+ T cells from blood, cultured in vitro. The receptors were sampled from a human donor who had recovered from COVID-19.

The CDR3 nucleotides read TGTGCCAGCAGCGTAGCAGCAAGTCTTTCCTACGAGCAGTACTTC. This translates into CASSVAASLSYEQYF. V and J are TRBV9 and TRBJ2-7; D call uncertain. The CDR3 has 15 residues. Germline V gives CDR1 SGDLS, CDR2 YYNGEE. V was clipped by 0 bases and J by 1 base, with 11 bases between them.

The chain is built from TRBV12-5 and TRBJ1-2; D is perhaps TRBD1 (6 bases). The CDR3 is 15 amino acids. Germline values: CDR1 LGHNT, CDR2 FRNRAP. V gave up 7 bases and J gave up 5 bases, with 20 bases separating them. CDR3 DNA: TGTGCTAGTGCCGGGATGGGGGGGGGCGTGTATGGCTACACCTTC. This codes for CASAGMGGGVYGYTF.

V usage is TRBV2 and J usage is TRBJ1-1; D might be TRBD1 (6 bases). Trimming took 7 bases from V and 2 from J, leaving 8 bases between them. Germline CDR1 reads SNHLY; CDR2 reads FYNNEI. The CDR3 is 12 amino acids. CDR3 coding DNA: TGTGCCAGCAAGGGACACAACACTGAAGCTTTCTTT. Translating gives CASKGHNTEAFF.

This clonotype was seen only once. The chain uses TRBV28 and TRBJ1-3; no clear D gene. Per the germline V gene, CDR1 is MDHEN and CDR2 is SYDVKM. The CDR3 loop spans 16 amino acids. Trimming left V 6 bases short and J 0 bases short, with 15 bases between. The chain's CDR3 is CASREGFRGSGNTIYF. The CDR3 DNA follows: TGTGCCAGCAGAGAAGGGTTTAGAGGCTCTGGAAACACCATATATTTT.

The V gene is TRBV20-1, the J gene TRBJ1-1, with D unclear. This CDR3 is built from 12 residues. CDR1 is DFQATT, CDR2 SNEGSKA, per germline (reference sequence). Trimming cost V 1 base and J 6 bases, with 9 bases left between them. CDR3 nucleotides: TGCAGTGCTAGAGGGTGGAAATCTGAAGCTTTCTTT. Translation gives CSARGWKSEAFF.

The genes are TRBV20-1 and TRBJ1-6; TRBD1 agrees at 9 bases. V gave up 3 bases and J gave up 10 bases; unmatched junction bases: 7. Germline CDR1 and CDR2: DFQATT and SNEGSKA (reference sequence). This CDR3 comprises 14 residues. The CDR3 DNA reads TGCAGTGCTAGTCCGGGACAGGGAGGCTCACCCCTCCACTTT. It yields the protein CSASPGQGGSPLHF.

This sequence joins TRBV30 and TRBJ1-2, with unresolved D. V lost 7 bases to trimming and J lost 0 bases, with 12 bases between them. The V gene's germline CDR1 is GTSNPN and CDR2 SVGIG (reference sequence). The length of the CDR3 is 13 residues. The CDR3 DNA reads TGTGCCTTGCGACACCAGGCTAACTATGGCTACACCTTC. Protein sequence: CALRHQANYGYTF.

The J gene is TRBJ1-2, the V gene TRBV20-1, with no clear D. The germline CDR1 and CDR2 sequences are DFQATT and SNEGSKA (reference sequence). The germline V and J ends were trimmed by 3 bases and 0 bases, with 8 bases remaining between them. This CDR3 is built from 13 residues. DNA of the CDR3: TGCAGTGCTAGTCGCGGTACTAACTATGGCTACACCTTC. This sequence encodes CSASRGTNYGYTF.

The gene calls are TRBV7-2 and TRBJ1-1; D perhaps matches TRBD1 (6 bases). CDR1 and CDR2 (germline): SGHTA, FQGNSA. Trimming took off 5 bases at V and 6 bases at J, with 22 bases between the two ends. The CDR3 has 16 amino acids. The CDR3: CASSPDRRGLIAEAFF. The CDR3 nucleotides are TGTGCCAGCAGCCCGGACAGAAGGGGGTTAATTGCTGAAGCTTTCTTT.

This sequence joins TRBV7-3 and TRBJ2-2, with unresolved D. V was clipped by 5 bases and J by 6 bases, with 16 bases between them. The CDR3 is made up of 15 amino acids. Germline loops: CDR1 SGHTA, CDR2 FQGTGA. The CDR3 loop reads CASSPYYSNPGELFF. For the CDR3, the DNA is TGTGCCAGCAGCCCTTATTACTCCAACCCCGGGGAGCTGTTTTTT.

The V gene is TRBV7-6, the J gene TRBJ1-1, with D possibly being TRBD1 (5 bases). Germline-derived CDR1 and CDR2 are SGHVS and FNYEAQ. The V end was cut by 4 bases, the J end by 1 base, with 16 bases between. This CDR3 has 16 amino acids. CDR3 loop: CASSSRGTVGNTEAFF. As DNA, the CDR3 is TGTGCCAGCAGCTCACGAGGGACGGTTGGGAACACTGAAGCTTTCTTT.

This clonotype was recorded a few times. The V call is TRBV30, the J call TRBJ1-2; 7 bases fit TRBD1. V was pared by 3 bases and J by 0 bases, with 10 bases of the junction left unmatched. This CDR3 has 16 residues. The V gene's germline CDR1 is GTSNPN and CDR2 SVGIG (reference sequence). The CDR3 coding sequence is TGTGCCTGGAGGGCCAGGGGGGGTTCGGCTAACTATGGCTACACCTTC. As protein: CAWRARGGSANYGYTF.

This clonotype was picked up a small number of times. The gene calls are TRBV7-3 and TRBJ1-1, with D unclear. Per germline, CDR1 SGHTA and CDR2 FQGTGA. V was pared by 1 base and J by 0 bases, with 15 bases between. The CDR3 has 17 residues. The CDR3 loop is CASSLRLTAGVNTEAFF. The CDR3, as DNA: TGTGCCAGCAGCTTAAGGTTGACGGCCGGAGTGAACACTGAAGCTTTCTTT.

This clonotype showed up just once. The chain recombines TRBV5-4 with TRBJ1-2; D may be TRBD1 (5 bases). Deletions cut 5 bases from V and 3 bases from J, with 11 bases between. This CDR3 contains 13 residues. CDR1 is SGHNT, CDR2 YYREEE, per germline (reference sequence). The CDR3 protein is CASRLGGDYGYTF. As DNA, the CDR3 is TGTGCCAGCAGACTTGGGGGGGACTATGGCTACACCTTC.

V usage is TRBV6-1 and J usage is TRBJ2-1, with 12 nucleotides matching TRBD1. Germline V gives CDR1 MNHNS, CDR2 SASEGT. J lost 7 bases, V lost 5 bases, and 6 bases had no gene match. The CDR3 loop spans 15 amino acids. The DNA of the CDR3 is TGTGCCAGCAGTCCGAGGGACAGGGGGCTGAATGAGCAGTTCTTC. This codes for CASSPRDRGLNEQFF.

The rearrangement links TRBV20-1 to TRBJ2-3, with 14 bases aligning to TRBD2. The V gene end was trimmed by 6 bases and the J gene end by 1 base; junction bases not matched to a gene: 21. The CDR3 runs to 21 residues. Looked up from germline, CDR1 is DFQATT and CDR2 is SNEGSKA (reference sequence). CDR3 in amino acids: CSATNSRLAGGPTTGTDTQYF. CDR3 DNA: TGCAGTGCCACAAATTCACGACTAGCGGGAGGGCCTACCACCGGCACAGATACGCAGTATTTT.

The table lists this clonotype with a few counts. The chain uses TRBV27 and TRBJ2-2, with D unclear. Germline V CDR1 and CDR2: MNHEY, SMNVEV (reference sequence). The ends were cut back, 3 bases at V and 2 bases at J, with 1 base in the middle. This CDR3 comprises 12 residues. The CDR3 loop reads CASSFNTGELFF. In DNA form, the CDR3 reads TGTGCCAGCAGTTTTAACACCGGGGAGCTGTTTTTT.

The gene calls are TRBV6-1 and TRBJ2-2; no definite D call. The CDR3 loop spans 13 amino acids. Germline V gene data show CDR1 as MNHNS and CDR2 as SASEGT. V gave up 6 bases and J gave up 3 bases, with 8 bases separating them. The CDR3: CASSPSHTGELFF. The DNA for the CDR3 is TGTGCCAGCAGCCCCTCACACACCGGGGAGCTGTTTTTT.

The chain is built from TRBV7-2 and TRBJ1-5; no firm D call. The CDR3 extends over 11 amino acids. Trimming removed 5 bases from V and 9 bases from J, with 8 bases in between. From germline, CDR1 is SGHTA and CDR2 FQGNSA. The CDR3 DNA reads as TGTGCCAGCAGCACCGGAGGGCCCCAGCATTTT. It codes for CASSTGGPQHF.